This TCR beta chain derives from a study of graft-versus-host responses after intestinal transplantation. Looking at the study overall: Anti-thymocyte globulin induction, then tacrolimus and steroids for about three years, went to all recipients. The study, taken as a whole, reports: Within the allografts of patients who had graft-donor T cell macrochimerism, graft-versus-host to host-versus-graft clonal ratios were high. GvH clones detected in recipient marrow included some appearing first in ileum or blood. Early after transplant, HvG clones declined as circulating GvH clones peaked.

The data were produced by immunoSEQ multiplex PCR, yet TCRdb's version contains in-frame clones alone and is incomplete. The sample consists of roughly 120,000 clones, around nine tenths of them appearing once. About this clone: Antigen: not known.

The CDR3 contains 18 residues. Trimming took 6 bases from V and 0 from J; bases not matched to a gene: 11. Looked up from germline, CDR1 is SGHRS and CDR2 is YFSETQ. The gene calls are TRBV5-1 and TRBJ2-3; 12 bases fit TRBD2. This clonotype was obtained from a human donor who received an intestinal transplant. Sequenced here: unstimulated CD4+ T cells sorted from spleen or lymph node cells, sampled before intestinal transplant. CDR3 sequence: CASNRLAGVYLSTDTQYF. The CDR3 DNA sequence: TGCGCCAGCAACCGACTAGCGGGAGTGTACCTTAGCACAGATACGCAGTATTTT. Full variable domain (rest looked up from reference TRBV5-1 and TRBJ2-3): KAGVTQTPRYLIKTRGQQVTLSCSPISGHRSVSWYQQTPGQGLQFLFEYFSETQRNKGNFPGRFSGRQFSNSRSEMNVSTLELGDSALYLCASNRLAGVYLSTDTQYFGPGTRLTVL.